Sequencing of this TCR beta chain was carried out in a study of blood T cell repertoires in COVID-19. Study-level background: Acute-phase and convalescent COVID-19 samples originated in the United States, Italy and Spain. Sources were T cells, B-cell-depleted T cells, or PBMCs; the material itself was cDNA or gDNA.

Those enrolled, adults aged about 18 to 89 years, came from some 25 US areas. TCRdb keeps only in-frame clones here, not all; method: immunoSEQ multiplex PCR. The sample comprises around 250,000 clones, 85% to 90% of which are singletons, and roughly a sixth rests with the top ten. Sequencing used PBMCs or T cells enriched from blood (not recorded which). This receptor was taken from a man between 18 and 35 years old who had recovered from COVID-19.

CDR3 protein: CASSEQGGGAYYEQYF. The CDR3 nucleotides read TGTGCCAGCAGTGAACAAGGGGGGGGCGCTTACTACGAGCAGTACTTC. The chain uses TRBV6-1 and TRBJ2-7; perhaps TRBD2 as D (7 bases). Germline V lookup: CDR1 MNHNS, CDR2 SASEGT. The V and J ends lost 2 bases and 3 bases respectively, with 17 bases between them. The CDR3 sequence is 16 residues long.